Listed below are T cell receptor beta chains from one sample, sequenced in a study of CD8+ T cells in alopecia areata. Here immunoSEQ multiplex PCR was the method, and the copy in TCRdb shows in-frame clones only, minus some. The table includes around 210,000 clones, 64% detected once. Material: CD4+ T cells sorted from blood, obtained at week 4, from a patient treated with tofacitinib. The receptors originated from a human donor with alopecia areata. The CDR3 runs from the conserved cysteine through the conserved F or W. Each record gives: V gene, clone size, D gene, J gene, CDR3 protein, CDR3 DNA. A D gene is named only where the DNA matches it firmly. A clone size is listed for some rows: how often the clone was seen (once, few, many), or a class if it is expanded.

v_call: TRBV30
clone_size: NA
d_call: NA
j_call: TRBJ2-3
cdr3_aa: CAWSVAGYYGDTQYF
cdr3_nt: TGTGCCTGGAGTGTCGCAGGGTATTATGGAGATACGCAGTATTTT

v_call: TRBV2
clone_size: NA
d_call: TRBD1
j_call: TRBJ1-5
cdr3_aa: CASSEGEDRAQHF
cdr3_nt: TGTGCCAGCAGTGAGGGGGAAGACAGGGCACAGCATTTT

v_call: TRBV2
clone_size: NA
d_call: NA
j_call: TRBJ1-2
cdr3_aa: CASSEEGDYGYTF
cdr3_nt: TGTGCCAGCAGTGAGGAGGGAGACTATGGCTACACCTTC

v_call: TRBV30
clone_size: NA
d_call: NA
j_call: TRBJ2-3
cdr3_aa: CASGASDTQYF
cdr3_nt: TGTGCCAGTGGGGCCTCAGATACGCAGTATTTT

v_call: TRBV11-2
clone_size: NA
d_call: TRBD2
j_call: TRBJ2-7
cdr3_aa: CASSLTPGLAGEQYF
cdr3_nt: TGTGCCAGCAGCTTAACTCCCGGACTAGCGGGAGAGCAGTACTTC

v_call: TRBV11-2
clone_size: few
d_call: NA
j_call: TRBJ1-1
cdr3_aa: CASSPTVNTEAFF
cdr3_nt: TGTGCCAGCAGCCCCACGGTGAACACTGAAGCTTTCTTT

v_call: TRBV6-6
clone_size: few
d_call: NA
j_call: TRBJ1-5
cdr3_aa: CASNSVGFRQPQHF
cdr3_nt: TGTGCCAGCAACTCGGTTGGCTTTAGGCAGCCCCAGCATTTT

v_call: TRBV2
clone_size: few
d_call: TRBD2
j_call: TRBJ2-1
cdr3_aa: CASTRDYSSYNEQFF
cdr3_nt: TGTGCCAGCACTAGGGACTACAGCTCCTACAATGAGCAGTTCTTC

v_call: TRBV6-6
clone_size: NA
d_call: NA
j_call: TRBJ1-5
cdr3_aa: CASSYSQPSQPQHF
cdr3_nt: TGTGCCAGCAGTTACTCCCAGCCGAGTCAGCCCCAGCATTTT

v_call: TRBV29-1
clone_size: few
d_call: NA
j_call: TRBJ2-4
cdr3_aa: CSAVRQGLSAKNIQYF
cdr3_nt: TGCAGCGCCGTAAGACAGGGACTCAGTGCCAAAAACATTCAGTACTTC

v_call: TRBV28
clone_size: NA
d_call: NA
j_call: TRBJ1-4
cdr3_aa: CANSFGNEKLFF
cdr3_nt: TGTGCCAACAGCTTTGGGAATGAAAAACTGTTTTTT

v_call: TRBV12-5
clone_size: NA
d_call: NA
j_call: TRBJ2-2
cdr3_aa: CASGLVLGSTGELFF
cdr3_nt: TGTGCTAGTGGTTTGGTACTAGGATCGACCGGGGAGCTGTTTTTT

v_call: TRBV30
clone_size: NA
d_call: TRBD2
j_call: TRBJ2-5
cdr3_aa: CACGTSGDSETQYF
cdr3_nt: TGTGCCTGCGGGACTAGCGGGGATTCAGAGACCCAGTACTTC

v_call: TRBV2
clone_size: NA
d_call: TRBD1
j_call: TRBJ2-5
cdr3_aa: CASNSRQGQETQYF
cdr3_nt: TGTGCCAGCAACTCAAGACAGGGGCAAGAGACCCAGTACTTC

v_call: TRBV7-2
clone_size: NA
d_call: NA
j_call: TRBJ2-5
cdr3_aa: CASSFQGQETQYF
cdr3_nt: TGTGCCAGCAGTTTTCAGGGGCAAGAGACCCAGTACTTC

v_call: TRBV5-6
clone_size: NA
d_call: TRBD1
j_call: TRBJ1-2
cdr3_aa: CASSLGTGGPHTF
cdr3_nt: TGTGCCAGCAGTCTCGGGACAGGGGGCCCTCACACCTTC